This passage covers 18 T cell receptor beta chains from one sample sequenced in a study of blood T cell repertoires in COVID-19. Libraries were prepared by immunoSEQ multiplex PCR; TCRdb keeps only in-frame clonotypes and omits some of them. The sample contains about 280,000 clones, roughly 90% of which appear only once. Sequencing was performed on peripheral blood. The receptors were gathered from a woman aged 40 to 49 who had recovered from COVID-19.

The gene calls are TRBV7-8 and TRBJ2-1; 15 bases line up with TRBD2. Germline CDR1 is SGHVS and CDR2 is FQNEAQ. The CDR3 has 16 amino acids. The J segment lost 7 bases and the V segment lost 5 bases, leaving 6 bases of the junction unmatched. In DNA form, the CDR3 reads TGTGCCAGCAGCCCTGGACTAGCGGGAGGGCAAAATGAGCAGTTCTTC. It encodes CASSPGLAGGQNEQFF. The complete variable domain, with remaining parts taken from reference TRBV7-8 and TRBJ2-1, reads GAGVSQSPRYKVAKRGQDVALRCDPISGHVSLFWYQQALGQGPEFLTYFQNEAQLDKSGLPSDRFFAERPEGSVSTLKIQRTQQEDSAVYLCASSPGLAGGQNEQFFGPGTRLTVL.

The chain employs TRBV5-4 and TRBJ2-5; weak D call: TRBD1 (7 bases). The germline V gene has CDR1 SGHNT and CDR2 YYREEE (reference sequence). This CDR3 contains 14 residues. Trimming stripped 4 bases from V and 2 bases from J, with 12 bases between. This chain's CDR3 is CASSLQGTQETQYF. DNA for the CDR3: TGTGCCAGCAGCCTACAGGGGACTCAAGAGACCCAGTACTTC.

The chain carries TRBV14 and TRBJ2-7; D unresolved. The V gene's germline CDR1 is SGHDN and CDR2 FVKESK. This CDR3 contains 15 residues. The V gene lost 1 base and the J gene lost 0 bases, with 10 bases spanning the gap. The CDR3 reads CASSQGHYYSYEQYF. CDR3 bases: TGTGCCAGCAGCCAAGGACATTATTACTCCTACGAGCAGTACTTC.

A single count supports this clone. The chain links TRBV5-6 to TRBJ2-2, with 8 bases aligning to TRBD2. After removal of 4 bases from V and 4 bases from J, the junction contained 9 bases not matched to a gene. Germline V gene data show CDR1 as SGHDT and CDR2 as YYEEEE. This CDR3 region has 16 residues. The CDR3: CASSPGGDLSTGELFF. The CDR3 DNA reads as TGTGCCAGCAGCCCCGGGGGGGACCTGTCCACCGGGGAGCTGTTTTTT.

In its sample, this clone was seen once. This chain uses TRBV28 with TRBJ1-2; a weak D match, TRBD1 (6 bases). V lost 7 bases to trimming and J lost 4 bases, with 16 bases between them. The length of the CDR3 is 14 residues. Germline loops: CDR1 MDHEN, CDR2 SYDVKM. CDR3 sequence (DNA): TGTGCCAGCACCCCGGGGACATTTAGCTATGGCTACACCTTC. Translating it yields CASTPGTFSYGYTF.

V usage is TRBV4-1 and J usage is TRBJ2-7; 14 nucleotides agree with TRBD2. The CDR3 spans 16 residues. Trimming took 4 bases from V and 5 from J; bases not matched to a gene: 7. The germline V gene encodes CDR1 MGHRA and CDR2 YSYEKL. The DNA for the CDR3 is TGCGCCAGCAGCCCCGGGACTAGCGGGAGCAGCGACGAGCAGTACTTC. It codes for CASSPGTSGSSDEQYF.

The rearrangement links TRBV11-2 to TRBJ2-2; 11 nucleotides line up with TRBD2. This CDR3 is 15 amino acids long. Germline CDR1 is SGHAT and CDR2 is FQNNGV. Germline trimming cut 5 bases from V and 6 bases from J; bases unmatched to any gene: 5. CDR3: CASSLGLAGPGELFF. The DNA of the CDR3 is TGTGCCAGCAGCCTAGGACTAGCGGGTCCCGGGGAGCTGTTTTTT.

A remark on this clone: Relative to the germline gene, one junction end is altered; a read error may explain this. This sample includes further DNA sequences coding for the same CDR3. In nucleotides, the CDR3 is TGTGCCTGGAGTGTAGTACTTTCCTACGAGCAATACTTC. Translating gives CAWSVVLSYEQYF. The chain is built from TRBV30 and TRBJ2-7; D is unclear. This CDR3 region has 13 residues. Germline assignment: CDR1 GTSNPN and CDR2 SVGIG (reference sequence). The full variable domain, in which reference TRBV30 and TRBJ2-7 provide the parts outside the CDR3, is SQTIHQWPATLVQPVGSPLSLECTVEGTSNPNLYWYRQAAGRGLQLLFYSVGIGQISSEVPQNLSASRPQDRQFILSSKKLLLSDSGFYLCAWSVVLSYEQYFGPGTRLTVT.

V usage is TRBV9 and J usage is TRBJ2-7; 9 bases fit TRBD2. With 4 bases clipped from V and 2 bases from J, the junction kept 10 bases outside the gene matches. This CDR3 spans 16 amino acids. CDR1 is SGDLS and CDR2 is YYNGEE in the germline V gene. The CDR3 DNA reads as TGTGCCAGCAGCCCAAGACTAGCGGAGGCAACCTACGAGCAGTACTTC. As protein: CASSPRLAEATYEQYF.

The gene calls are TRBV24-1 and TRBJ1-2; 9 nucleotides align to TRBD1. This CDR3 spans 15 amino acids. Per the germline V gene, CDR1 is KGHDR and CDR2 is SFDVKD. The V and J ends lost 3 bases and 6 bases, in that order; junction bases with no gene match: 7. The CDR3 nucleotides read TGTGCCACCAGTGATGACCCGGACAGGGGTGATGGCTACACCTTC. This translates into CATSDDPDRGDGYTF.

This sequence joins TRBV28 and TRBJ2-1; 9 bases map to TRBD2. Germline V lookup: CDR1 MDHEN, CDR2 SYDVKM. The trim removed 10 bases at V and 8 bases at J, leaving 12 bases unmatched. The CDR3 length is 14 residues. In DNA, the CDR3 is TGTGCCACCGGAGCGGGAGGTAAAGGGTATGAGCAGTTCTTC. Translated, it gives CATGAGGKGYEQFF.

This clone was seen a few times. V and J are TRBV4-1 and TRBJ2-1; a possible D gene is TRBD1 (6 bases). Germline values: CDR1 MGHRA, CDR2 YSYEKL. Trimming left V 1 base short and J 0 bases short, with 10 bases between. The CDR3 covers 16 residues. The CDR3 DNA reads TGCGCCAGCAGCCAAGGGGACACTAGCTCCTACAATGAGCAGTTCTTC. Amino acid sequence: CASSQGDTSSYNEQFF.

The rearrangement links TRBV9 to TRBJ2-1; 7 bases fit TRBD2. V lost 0 bases and J lost 0; bases outside the gene matches: 9. This CDR3 comprises 18 residues. The germline V gene encodes CDR1 SGDLS and CDR2 YYNGEE. The CDR3 DNA reads TGTGCCAGCAGCGTAGGGGATAGCGGGCAGAGCTCCTACAATGAGCAGTTCTTC. Translation: CASSVGDSGQSSYNEQFF.

The genes are TRBV7-9 and TRBJ1-2; D is unresolved. V was clipped by 0 bases and J by 6 bases, with 8 bases between them. Germline assignment: CDR1 SEHNR and CDR2 FQNEAQ (reference sequence). The CDR3 runs 13 residues. The CDR3: CASSLAGGNGYTF. CDR3 DNA: TGTGCCAGCAGCTTAGCCGGCGGGAATGGCTACACCTTC.

The rearrangement uses TRBV19 and TRBJ1-1; 8 bases match TRBD1. Germline loops: CDR1 LNHDA, CDR2 SQIVND (reference sequence). The CDR3 is 15 residues long. V lost 10 bases to trimming and J lost 2 bases; unmatched junction nucleotides: 12. CDR3: CATTRRGQENTEAFF. As DNA, the CDR3 is TGTGCCACCACACGTCGGGGACAGGAAAACACTGAAGCTTTCTTT.

The J gene is TRBJ2-7, the V gene TRBV28; 8 bases agree with TRBD2. The CDR3 is 15 amino acids. Germline CDR1 reads MDHEN; CDR2 reads SYDVKM. V trimming: 3 bases; J trimming: 2 bases; junction bases outside the gene matches: 6. The CDR3 loop is CASSFPSAGAYEQYF. The CDR3 region has the DNA TGTGCCAGCAGTTTCCCCTCAGCGGGAGCCTACGAGCAGTACTTC.

This sequence joins TRBV28 and TRBJ2-7, with D possibly being TRBD1 (5 bases). V was cut by 8 bases and J by 7 bases, with 24 bases left in between. CDR3 length: 15 residues. CDR1 is MDHEN and CDR2 is SYDVKM in the germline V gene. For the CDR3, the DNA is TGTGCCAGCCTTCCCTCTGGGGCCCCCGCTGGGGAGCAGTACTTC. This encodes CASLPSGAPAGEQYF. Complete variable domain (other parts from reference TRBV28 and TRBJ2-7): DVKVTQSSRYLVKRTGEKVFLECVQDMDHENMFWYRQDPGLGLRLIYFSYDVKMKEKGDIPEGYSVSREKKERFSLILESASTNQTSMYLCASLPSGAPAGEQYFGPGTRLTVT.

This clone was seen just once. The chain is built from TRBV5-1 and TRBJ2-7; TRBD1 is a possible D gene (7 bases). Germline assignment: CDR1 SGHRS and CDR2 YFSETQ. Trimming removed 1 base from V and 0 bases from J, with 14 bases in between. The CDR3 has 16 residues. The CDR3 sequence is CASSLSGGDSSYEQYF. CDR3 bases: TGCGCCAGCAGCTTGTCTGGAGGGGACAGCTCCTACGAGCAGTACTTC. The variable domain in full, completed from reference TRBV5-1 and TRBJ2-7, reads KAGVTQTPRYLIKTRGQQVTLSCSPISGHRSVSWYQQTPGQGLQFLFEYFSETQRNKGNFPGRFSGRQFSNSRSEMNVSTLELGDSALYLCASSLSGGDSSYEQYFGPGTRLTVT.